A selection of T cell receptor beta chains follows, all from one sample in a study of CD4 and CD8 cells across lung adenocarcinoma regions. TCRdb analysed the PCR reads with MiXCR anew, one entry per CDR3 protein. The sample lists over 9,500 distinct CDR3 sequences, less than 70% seen once, with roughly 35% in the top ten. Source material: CD8+ T cells from the margin of a lung tumor. These receptors were collected from a female donor with lung adenocarcinoma. The CD4 and CD8 labels of this study may be unreliable. Both conserved end residues are part of each CDR3. Each record gives: J gene, D gene, V gene, clone size, CDR3 DNA, CDR3 protein. A D gene is named only where the DNA matches it firmly. A row's size may be missing; if present it is once, few, many or a size class.

>TRBJ2-2|NA|TRBV3-1|NA
TGTGCCAGCAGCCCGATAGGACCCCTGATTGAAGGGGAGCTGTTTTTT
CASSPIGPLIEGELFF
>TRBJ2-3|TRBD1|TRBV6-1|NA
TGTGCCAGCAGCGTAACAGGGGGGCGCACAGATACGCAGTATTTT
CASSVTGGRTDTQYF
>TRBJ2-4|NA|TRBV6-1|NA
TGTGCCGGCGGGCCGGGCCTGTGCGCTAAAGATACGCAGTACTTC
CAGGPGLCAKDTQYF
>TRBJ1-1|NA|TRBV6-5|NA
TGTGCCAGCAGTTACCGGCAGACGAACACTGAAGCTTTCTTT
CASSYRQTNTEAFF
>TRBJ2-1|NA|TRBV6-5|few
TGTGCCAGCAGTTACCGACAGGTCGAATACAATGAGCAGTTCTTC
CASSYRQVEYNEQFF
>TRBJ2-2|NA|TRBV4-1|many
TGCGCCAGCAGCCAAAGCGCGAGTGATGCCGGGGAGCTGTTTTTT
CASSQSASDAGELFF
>TRBJ2-1|NA|TRBV27|NA
TGTGCCAGCAGTTTATTAAATGAGCAGTTCTTC
CASSLLNEQFF
>TRBJ2-1|NA|TRBV14|few
TGTGCCAGCAGCCAAGCAGGGTACAATGAGCAGTTCTTC
CASSQAGYNEQFF
>TRBJ2-7|NA|TRBV27|few
TGTGCCAGCAGTCCCTGGGCGGGGACAGCCGAGTACGAGCAGTACTTC
CASSPWAGTAEYEQYF
>TRBJ1-1|NA|TRBV7-2|NA
TGTGCCAGCAGCTTCCACGGACGGGCAGACACTGAAGCTTTCTTT
CASSFHGRADTEAFF
>TRBJ2-4|TRBD2|TRBV6-1|NA
TGTGCCAGCAGGGGGACTAGCGCGGGGCCGCGTGGCAAAAATACGCAGTATTTC
CASRGTSAGPRGKNTQYF
>TRBJ2-1|TRBD2|TRBV10-3|NA
TGTGCCATCAGTCTCGGGACTAGCGCCCGGAATGAGCAGTTCTTC
CAISLGTSARNEQFF
>TRBJ2-2|TRBD1|TRBV7-6|medium-sized
TGTGCCAGCAGCTCCTCATTCGACAGGGGTGTCACCGGGGAGCTGTTTTTT
CASSSSFDRGVTGELFF
>TRBJ2-3|NA|TRBV6-1|NA
TGTGCCAGCAGTGTTACGGGGCTGCGAACCAAAGATACTCAGTATTTC
CASSVTGLRTKDTQYF
>TRBJ2-5|TRBD1|TRBV6-5|many
TGTGCCAGCAGTTACTCGGGTGGGGACAGTGTAATTGAGACCCAGTACTTC
CASSYSGGDSVIETQYF
>TRBJ2-3|TRBD2|TRBV7-6|NA
TGTGCCAGCAGGGGTGTCGGGGGGGCTGGCACAGATACGCAGTATTTC
CASRGVGGAGTDTQYF
>TRBJ2-2|NA|TRBV10-1|NA
TGCGCCAGTTCGAGGGGTCAGGGTACCGGGGAGCTGTTTTTT
CASSRGQGTGELFF
>TRBJ2-1|NA|TRBV6-1|NA
TGTGCCAGCAGTGCGCCAAGGACACCAAGGGGAGAGACCCAGTTCTTC
CASSAPRTPRGETQFF
>TRBJ2-3|NA|TRBV6-5|large
TGTGCCAGCAGTTACGTCCTCCCCTCAGGAACGGGGACAGATACGCAGTATTTT
CASSYVLPSGTGTDTQYF
>TRBJ1-4|NA|TRBV10-2|NA
TGCGCCAGCAGTGGAGGAGGGGCCTGGAATGAAAAACTGTTTTTT
CASSGGGAWNEKLFF
>TRBJ2-6|TRBD1|TRBV6-1|many
TGTGCCAGTAATCCGGGACAGGGAAAGGCCAACGTCCTGACTTTC
CASNPGQGKANVLTF
>TRBJ2-5|NA|TRBV6-1|NA
TGTGCCAGCAGGCCCCCGGGACCGCCCCAAGAGACCCAGTACTTC
CASRPPGPPQETQYF
>TRBJ2-1|TRBD2|TRBV6-1|few
TGTGCCAGCAAACTAGCGGGAGGGCCCATTTCCGAGCAGTTCTTC
CASKLAGGPISEQFF
>TRBJ2-5|NA|TRBV27|NA
TGTGCGGGCAGTGTGGGCGGGTTCCAAGAGACCCAGTATTTC
CAGSVGGFQETQYF
>TRBJ2-3|NA|TRBV11-3|NA
TGTGCCAGCAGCCTCGTAGTGACAGATACGCAGTATTTT
CASSLVVTDTQYF
>TRBJ1-6|NA|TRBV6-5|NA
TGTGCCAGCAGTTACTCGGGCAGCCCTTATAATTCACCCCTCCACTTT
CASSYSGSPYNSPLHF